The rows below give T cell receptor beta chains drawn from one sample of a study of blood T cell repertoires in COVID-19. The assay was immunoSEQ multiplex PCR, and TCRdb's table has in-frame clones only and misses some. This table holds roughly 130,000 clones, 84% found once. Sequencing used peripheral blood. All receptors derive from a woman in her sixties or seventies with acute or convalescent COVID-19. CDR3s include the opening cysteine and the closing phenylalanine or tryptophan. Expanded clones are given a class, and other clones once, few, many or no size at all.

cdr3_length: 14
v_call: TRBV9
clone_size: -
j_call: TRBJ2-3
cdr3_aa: CASSAPVFSDTQYF

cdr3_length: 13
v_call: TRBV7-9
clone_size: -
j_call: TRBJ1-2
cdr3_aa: CASSLGQNYGYTF

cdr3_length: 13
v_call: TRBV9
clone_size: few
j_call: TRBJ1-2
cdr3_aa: CASSNLRTDGYTF

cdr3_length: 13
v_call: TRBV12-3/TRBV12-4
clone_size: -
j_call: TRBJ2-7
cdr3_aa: CASSPGGAYEQYF

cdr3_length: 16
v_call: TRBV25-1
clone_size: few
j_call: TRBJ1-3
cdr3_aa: CASSDSAPGDGNTIYF

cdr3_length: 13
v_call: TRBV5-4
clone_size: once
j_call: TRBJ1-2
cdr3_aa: CASSPGTVYGYTF

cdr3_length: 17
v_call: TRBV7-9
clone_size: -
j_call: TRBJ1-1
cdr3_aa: CASSLALDRVRWTEAFF

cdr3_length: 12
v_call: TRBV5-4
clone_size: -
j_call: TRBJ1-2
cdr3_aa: CASSPKTDTLRF

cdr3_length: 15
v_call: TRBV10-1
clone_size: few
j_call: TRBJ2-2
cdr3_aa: CASSESTRRGGELFF

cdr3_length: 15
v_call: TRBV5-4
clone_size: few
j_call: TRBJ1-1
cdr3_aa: CASSSLRDTFSEAFF

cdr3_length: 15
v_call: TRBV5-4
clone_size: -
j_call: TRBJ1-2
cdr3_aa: CASSPPFPGQGGYTF

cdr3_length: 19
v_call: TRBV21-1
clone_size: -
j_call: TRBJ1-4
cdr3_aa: CASSNLGSMGAGRVEKLFF

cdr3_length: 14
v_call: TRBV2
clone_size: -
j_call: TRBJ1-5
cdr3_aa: CASSGAGGNQPQHF

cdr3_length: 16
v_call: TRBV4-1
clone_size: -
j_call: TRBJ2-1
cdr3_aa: CASSQRASGGAYEQFF

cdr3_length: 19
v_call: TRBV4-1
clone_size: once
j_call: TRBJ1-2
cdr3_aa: CASSHFTGPRTESHYGYTF

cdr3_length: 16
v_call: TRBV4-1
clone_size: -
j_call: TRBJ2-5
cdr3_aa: CASSLTPSSRTETQYF

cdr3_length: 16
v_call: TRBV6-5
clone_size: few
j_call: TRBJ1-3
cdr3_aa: CASSLGPVGSGNTIYF